This TCR beta chain comes out of a study of blood T cell repertoires in COVID-19. Study-level background: Specimens from acute and convalescent COVID-19 originated in the United States, Italy and Spain. Sample material is recorded as cDNA or gDNA derived from T cells, B-cell-depleted T cells, or PBMCs.

The CDR3 is 15 amino acids. The V gene's germline CDR1 is MDHEN and CDR2 SYDVKM. V was shortened by 7 bases and J by 0 bases, with 15 bases between the two germline ends. Patients of the Seattle cohort, enrolled during active infection, were followed longitudinally. Sequencing used immunoSEQ multiplex PCR; TCRdb keeps in-frame clones, though not all of them. Of some 200,000 clones in the sample, around four fifths were seen once. Sequenced: peripheral blood. This TCR was sampled from a woman aged 80 or older with COVID-19, enrolled during active disease. The genes are TRBV28 and TRBJ1-1; D call uncertain. DNA for the CDR3: TGTGCCAGCATTTCCCCTGGTGACATGAACACTGAAGCTTTCTTT. Its translation: CASISPGDMNTEAFF. Full variable domain (outside the CDR3, taken from reference TRBV28 and TRBJ1-1): DVKVTQSSRYLVKRTGEKVFLECVQDMDHENMFWYRQDPGLGLRLIYFSYDVKMKEKGDIPEGYSVSREKKERFSLILESASTNQTSMYLCASISPGDMNTEAFFGQGTRLTVV.